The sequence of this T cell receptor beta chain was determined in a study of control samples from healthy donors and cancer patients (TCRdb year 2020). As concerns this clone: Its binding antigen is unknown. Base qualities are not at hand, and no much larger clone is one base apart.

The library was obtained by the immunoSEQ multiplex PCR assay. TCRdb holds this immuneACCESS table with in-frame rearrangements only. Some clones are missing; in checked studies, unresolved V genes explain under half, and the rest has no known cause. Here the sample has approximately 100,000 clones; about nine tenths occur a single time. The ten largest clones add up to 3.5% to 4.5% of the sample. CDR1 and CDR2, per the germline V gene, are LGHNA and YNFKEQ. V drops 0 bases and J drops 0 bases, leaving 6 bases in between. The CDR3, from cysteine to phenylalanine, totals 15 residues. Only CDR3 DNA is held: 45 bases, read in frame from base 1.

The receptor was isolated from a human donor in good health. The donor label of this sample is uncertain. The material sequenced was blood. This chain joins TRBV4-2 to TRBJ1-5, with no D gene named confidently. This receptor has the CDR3 CASSQERVSNQPQHF. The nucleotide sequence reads TGTGCCAGCAGCCAAGAAAGGGTTAGCAATCAGCCCCAGCATTTT.